What follows are 24 T cell receptor beta chains derived from one specimen sequenced in a study of shared clonotypes between healthy human individuals. Terminally differentiated effector memory CD45RA+ cells were excluded by CCR7 positive selection of CD45RO-negative cells. The assay was immunoSEQ multiplex PCR, and TCRdb's table has in-frame clones only and misses some. The sample holds 2 million to 2.5 million clones; about 95% are singletons and the top ten take around 1.1%. The sample taken for sequencing was naive CD8+ T cells sorted from blood. The receptors stem from a man between 18 and 35 years old in good health.

The DNA of the CDR3 is TGCGCCAGCAGCCAACACACAGTGACTAGTCCCCGCACAGATACGCAGTATTTT. It translates to CASSQHTVTSPRTDTQYF. The rearrangement links TRBV4-3 to TRBJ2-3; D perhaps matches TRBD2 (6 bases). The CDR3 has 18 amino acids. The V end was cut by 2 bases, the J end by 1 base, with 19 bases between. Germline-derived CDR1 and CDR2 are LGHNA and YSLEER.

This clone has only one observation. The rearrangement links TRBV25-1 to TRBJ2-2; D call uncertain. V shed 1 base and J shed 3 bases, with 3 bases lying between them. This CDR3 region has 13 residues. Germline values: CDR1 MGHDK, CDR2 SYGVNS. In nucleotides, the CDR3 is TGTGCCAGCAGTGAATCCGACACCGGGGAGCTGTTTTTT. Residues: CASSESDTGELFF.

The V gene is TRBV5-1, the J gene TRBJ2-1; 11 bases agree with TRBD2. This CDR3 is built from 15 residues. Germline V gives CDR1 SGHRS, CDR2 YFSETQ. The ends lost 4 bases at V and 4 bases at J; junction bases unmatched: 4. The chain's CDR3 is CASSATSGVYNEQFF. The CDR3 DNA reads as TGCGCCAGCAGCGCGACTAGCGGGGTTTACAATGAGCAGTTCTTC.

This chain uses TRBV27 with TRBJ2-7; D is uncertain. V shed 3 bases and J shed 6 bases, with 12 bases lying between them. The CDR3 totals 13 residues. In germline, CDR1 is MNHEY, CDR2 SMNVEV (reference sequence). The CDR3 bases are TGTGCCAGCAGTTTTAACGGGTGGGGCGAGCAGTACTTC. Its translation: CASSFNGWGEQYF.

In this sample, this clone turned up a few times. The chain links TRBV5-1 to TRBJ2-1; no reliable D call. The CDR3 sequence is 13 residues long. V lost 0 bases, J lost 6 bases, and 7 bases lay in between. The V gene's germline CDR1 is SGHRS and CDR2 YFSETQ. Here the CDR3 reads CASSLGPANEQFF. The CDR3 DNA is TGCGCCAGCAGCTTGGGTCCAGCCAATGAGCAGTTCTTC.

The rearrangement links TRBV14 to TRBJ2-7, with D possibly being TRBD1 (5 bases). The CDR3 contains 12 residues. The germline gives CDR1 SGHDN, CDR2 FVKESK. V gave up 0 bases and J gave up 13 bases, with 13 bases separating them. The CDR3 spells CASSQDLQGTYF. DNA of the CDR3: TGTGCCAGCAGCCAAGATCTCCAGGGTACATACTTC.

The chain links TRBV28 to TRBJ2-7, with TRBD2 matching over 10 bases. Germline-derived CDR1 and CDR2 are MDHEN and SYDVKM. CDR3 size: 17 residues. Unmatched junction bases numbered 9, after V lost 2 bases and J lost 2 bases. CDR3 in DNA: TGTGCCAGCAGTTTAGCTAGCGGGAGAATTTCGACCTACGAGCAGTACTTC. This codes for CASSLASGRISTYEQYF.

This clone has just one count. The rearrangement uses TRBV6-6 and TRBJ1-2; a weak D match, TRBD1 (5 bases). Germline CDR1 and CDR2: MNHNY and SVGAGI (reference sequence). The CDR3 contains 15 residues. V lost 8 bases and J lost 8, with 24 bases in between. CDR3 protein: CASDPVGGGGEGYTF. The DNA of the CDR3 is TGTGCCAGCGATCCTGTGGGGGGAGGAGGGGAGGGCTACACCTTC.

As for this clone: The same CDR3 can be traced to other DNA sequences in this sample. The genes are TRBV7-9 and TRBJ2-7; perhaps D is TRBD1 or TRBD2 (5 bases each). Germline V CDR1 and CDR2: SEHNR, FQNEAQ (reference sequence). V was trimmed by 5 bases and J by 2 bases, leaving 10 bases between them. The CDR3 totals 13 residues. This CDR3 is CASSPRDAYEQYF. CDR3 nucleotides: TGTGCCAGCAGCCCCCGGGACGCCTACGAGCAGTACTTC.

The V call is TRBV7-9, the J call TRBJ2-5; the D gene is possibly TRBD2 (5 bases). The V end lost 5 bases, the J end lost 2 bases, and 15 bases lay between the germline ends. CDR1 and CDR2 (germline): SEHNR, FQNEAQ (reference sequence). There are 15 residues in the CDR3. The CDR3 protein is CASSTRTPGQETQYF. In DNA form, the CDR3 reads TGTGCCAGCAGCACGAGGACCCCGGGACAAGAGACCCAGTACTTC.

The rearrangement uses TRBV10-2 and TRBJ1-2; TRBD1 might be the D (5 bases). The germline V and J ends were trimmed by 3 bases and 10 bases, with 18 bases remaining between them. The CDR3 is 14 residues long. Germline V gives CDR1 WSHSY, CDR2 SAAADI. This CDR3 reads CASSENPGPPYYTF. The CDR3 DNA follows: TGCGCCAGCAGTGAAAACCCGGGACCACCTTACTACACCTTC.

Concerning this clone: The germline gene is not matched at one end of the junction; a read error may be the cause. This chain connects TRBV11-2 to TRBJ1-1; D is uncertain. In germline, CDR1 is SGHAT, CDR2 FQNNGV. The CDR3 covers 13 residues. The CDR3, as DNA: TGTGCCGGCAGCATCGGGCCGAACACTGAAGCTTTCTTT. It specifies CAGSIGPNTEAFF.

V is TRBV4-1 and J is TRBJ2-5; D might be TRBD2 (6 bases). CDR1 is MGHRA, CDR2 YSYEKL, per germline. Trimming took 0 bases from V and 0 from J, leaving 11 bases between them. This CDR3 spans 16 amino acids. In DNA form, the CDR3 reads TGCGCCAGCAGCCAAGAGCATAGCGGATACCAAGAGACCCAGTACTTC. This gives the protein CASSQEHSGYQETQYF.

V and J are TRBV6-5 and TRBJ1-2, with D perhaps matching TRBD1 (5 bases). This CDR3 is built from 14 residues. Germline CDR1 MNHEY, CDR2 SVGAGI. The V gene lost 5 bases and the J gene lost 4 bases, with 14 bases spanning the gap. DNA of the CDR3: TGTGCCAGCAGTAGTAGGGCAGGGAGCTATGGCTACACCTTC. This encodes CASSSRAGSYGYTF.

The chain is built from TRBV6-6 and TRBJ2-2; TRBD2 might be the D (5 bases). CDR3 length: 15 amino acids. Trimming cost V 2 bases and J 5 bases, with 12 bases left between them. Germline lookup yields CDR1 MNHNY and CDR2 SVGAGI (reference sequence). In DNA form, the CDR3 reads TGTGCCAGCAGTTACGAGGGATTGGGTACCGGGGAGCTGTTTTTT. This sequence encodes CASSYEGLGTGELFF.

This sequence joins TRBV11-2 and TRBJ2-7; D is unclear. The CDR3 is made up of 13 amino acids. Looked up from germline, CDR1 is SGHAT and CDR2 is FQNNGV. V lost 1 base, J lost 4 bases, and 8 bases lay in between. The DNA for the CDR3 is TGTGCCAGCAGCTTAGTAATCTCGTACGAGCAGTACTTC. Amino acid sequence: CASSLVISYEQYF. Full variable domain (remainder filled in from reference TRBV11-2 and TRBJ2-7): EAGVAQSPRYKIIEKRQSVAFWCNPISGHATLYWYQQILGQGPKLLIQFQNNGVVDDSQLPKDRFSAERLKGVDSTLKIQPAKLEDSAVYLCASSLVISYEQYFGPGTRLTVT.

This chain links TRBV30 with TRBJ2-2; D not certain. CDR1 and CDR2 (germline): GTSNPN, SVGIG (reference sequence). Trimming removed 2 bases at V and 6 bases at J, with 1 base between. The CDR3 is 10 residues long. The CDR3, as DNA: TGTGCCTGGAGTCCCGGGGAGCTGTTTTTT. Amino acid sequence: CAWSPGELFF.

The chain has TRBV7-9 and TRBJ2-7; TRBD2 aligns across 7 bases. The CDR3 loop spans 14 amino acids. V trimming: 5 bases; J trimming: 6 bases; junction bases outside the gene matches: 10. Germline CDR1 is SEHNR and CDR2 is FQNEAQ (reference sequence). CDR3 nucleotides: TGTGCCAGCAGCCTCGGGGAGGGCCCTTTCGAGCAGTACTTC. This translates into CASSLGEGPFEQYF.

V gene TRBV27 combines with J gene TRBJ1-2; the D is unclear. The CDR3 is 15 amino acids. Deletions cut 2 bases from V and 0 bases from J, with 10 bases between. Germline V CDR1 and CDR2: MNHEY, SMNVEV (reference sequence). CDR3 coding DNA: TGTGCCAGCAGTTTAGGTGGGATACCTAACTATGGCTACACCTTC. The encoded protein is CASSLGGIPNYGYTF.

The chain links TRBV7-3 to TRBJ2-7; possible D gene TRBD1, 5 bases. The V end lost 2 bases, the J end lost 5 bases, and 10 bases lay between the germline ends. The CDR3 extends over 13 amino acids. Germline lookup yields CDR1 SGHTA and CDR2 FQGTGA. The DNA for the CDR3 is TGTGCCAGCAGCTTATTTCAGGGCGACGAGCAGTACTTC. Residues: CASSLFQGDEQYF.

This sequence joins TRBV4-1 and TRBJ1-1; 8 bases agree with TRBD1. CDR3 size: 16 residues. Trimming at V came to 1 base and at J to 4 bases, leaving 8 bases not matched to a gene. The germline V gene encodes CDR1 MGHRA and CDR2 YSYEKL. The CDR3 loop is CASSQAIQGGPTEAFF. The CDR3 DNA reads as TGCGCCAGCAGCCAAGCAATACAGGGGGGCCCCACTGAAGCTTTCTTT.

The chain links TRBV9 to TRBJ1-1; no clear D gene. V was clipped by 2 bases and J by 4 bases, with 12 bases between them. The CDR3 covers 14 residues. Germline-derived CDR1 and CDR2 are SGDLS and YYNGEE. The CDR3 sequence: CASSVDFQGTEAFF. CDR3 DNA: TGTGCCAGCAGCGTCGATTTCCAAGGCACTGAAGCTTTCTTT.

This clone has just one count. The chain couples TRBV19 to TRBJ2-3; D unclear. Germline V gene data show CDR1 as LNHDA and CDR2 as SQIVND (reference sequence). The CDR3 extends over 14 amino acids. V dropped 3 bases and J dropped 0 bases, with 7 bases sitting between them. CDR3 sequence (DNA): TGTGCCAGTAGTATTTACTATAGCACAGATACGCAGTATTTT. Translating gives CASSIYYSTDTQYF.

This clone appeared a single time. This chain uses TRBV15 with TRBJ2-3; D is uncertain. This CDR3 comprises 14 residues. V was cut by 5 bases and J by 4 bases, with 13 bases left in between. CDR1 and CDR2 (germline): LNHNV, YYDKDF (reference sequence). CDR3 nucleotide sequence: TGTGCCACCAGCGACCCGGGTCTCCCAGATACGCAGTATTTT. Translating gives CATSDPGLPDTQYF.